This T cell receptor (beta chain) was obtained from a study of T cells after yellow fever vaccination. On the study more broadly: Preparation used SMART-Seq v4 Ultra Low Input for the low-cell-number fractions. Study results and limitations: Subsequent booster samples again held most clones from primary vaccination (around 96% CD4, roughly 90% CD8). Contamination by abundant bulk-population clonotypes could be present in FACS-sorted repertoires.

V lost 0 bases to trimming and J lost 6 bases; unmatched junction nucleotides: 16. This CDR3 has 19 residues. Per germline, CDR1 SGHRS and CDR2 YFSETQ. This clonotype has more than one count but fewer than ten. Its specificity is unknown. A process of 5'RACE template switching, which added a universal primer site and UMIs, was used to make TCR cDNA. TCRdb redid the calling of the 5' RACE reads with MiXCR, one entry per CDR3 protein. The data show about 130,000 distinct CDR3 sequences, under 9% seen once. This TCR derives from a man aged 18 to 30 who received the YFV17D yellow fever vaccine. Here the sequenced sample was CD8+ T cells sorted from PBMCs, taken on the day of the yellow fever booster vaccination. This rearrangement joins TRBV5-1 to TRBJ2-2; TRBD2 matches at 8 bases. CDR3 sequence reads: CASSLEGSAGGLVSGELFF. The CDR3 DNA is TGCGCCAGCAGCTTGGAAGGTTCGGCGGGGGGACTTGTGTCCGGGGAGCTGTTTTTT.